Listed below are T cell receptor beta chains from one sample, sequenced in a study of regulatory T cells in long-lasting Graves disease. MiXCR, run by TCRdb on the multiplex PCR reads, gives a single entry per CDR3 protein. The sample lists about 660,000 distinct CDR3 sequences, around 30% occurring once. Here the sequenced sample was peripheral blood mononuclear cells (PBMCs), taken when the disease was refractory, from a patient treated with antithyroid drugs. The origin of the receptors is a female donor with Graves disease. Both conserved end residues are part of each CDR3. Fields, in order: J gene, D gene, clone size, V gene, CDR3 DNA, CDR3 protein. The D gene is left open where the match is weak. Clone size is shown for a subset of rows, as once, few, many or a class of expanded clone.

>TRBJ1-5|.|.|TRBV10-2
TGCGCCAGCGCCCCTACAGGGAGCCAGCCCCAGCATTTT
CASAPTGSQPQHF
>TRBJ2-1|.|.|TRBV11-2
TGTGCCAGCAGCACATACAGGAGACGCTCCTACAATGAGCAGTTCTTC
CASSTYRRRSYNEQFF
>TRBJ1-1|TRBD1|few|TRBV20-1
TGCAGTGCCCAGCGGACAGGGGTAAACACTGAAGCTTTCTTT
CSAQRTGVNTEAFF
>TRBJ2-5|TRBD2|few|TRBV29-1
TGCAGCGCCGACGGACTAGATTCCCAAGAGACCCAGTACTTC
CSADGLDSQETQYF
>TRBJ1-1|.|.|TRBV20-1
TGCAGTGCTAGGGACAGCATGAACACTGAAGCTTTCTTT
CSARDSMNTEAFF
>TRBJ1-2|.|.|TRBV3-1
TGTGCCGTCGGATTGTGGGGTGATGGCTACACCTTC
CAVGLWGDGYTF
>TRBJ2-5|.|many|TRBV7-2
TGTGCCAGCAGCACCTCGACCGGCCGGGAGACCCAGTACTTC
CASSTSTGRETQYF
>TRBJ1-1|.|.|TRBV30
TGTGCCTGGAGTGCTACAGAGAACACTGAAGCTTTCTTT
CAWSATENTEAFF
>TRBJ1-1|.|many|TRBV12-3/TRBV12-4
TGTGCCAGCACCGCGACGGGCATGAACACTGAAGCTTTCTTT
CASTATGMNTEAFF
>TRBJ1-5|TRBD1|few|TRBV6-1
TGTGCCAGCAGAAACCTATTTGGACAGGATCAGCCCCAGCATTTT
CASRNLFGQDQPQHF